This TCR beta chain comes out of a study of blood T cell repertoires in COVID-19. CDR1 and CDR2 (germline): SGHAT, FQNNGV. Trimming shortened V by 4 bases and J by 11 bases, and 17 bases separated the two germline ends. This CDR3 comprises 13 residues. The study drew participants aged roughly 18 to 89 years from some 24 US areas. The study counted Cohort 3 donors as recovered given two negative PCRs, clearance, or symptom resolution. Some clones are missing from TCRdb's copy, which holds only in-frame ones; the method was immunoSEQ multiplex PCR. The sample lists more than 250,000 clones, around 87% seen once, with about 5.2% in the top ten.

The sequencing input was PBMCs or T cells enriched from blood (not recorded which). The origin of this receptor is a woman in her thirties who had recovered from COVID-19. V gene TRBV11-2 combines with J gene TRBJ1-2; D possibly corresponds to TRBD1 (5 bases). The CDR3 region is CASSSPVGGGYTF. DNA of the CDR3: TGTGCCAGCAGCTCCCCAGTGGGGGGGGGATACACCTTC.